Sequencing of this T cell receptor beta chain was carried out in a study of cytomegalovirus exposure and HLA in healthy donors (dated by TCRdb to the late 2010s). With regard to the full study: According to an earlier analysis of around 600 of the donors, roughly 180 million T cells yielded 120 million or so unique TCR beta sequences and about 300 Gb of sequence data. The later analysis used no new phenotypic data to find candidate immune exposures, relying instead on TCR beta sequences and their occurrence across donors. Among about 400 genotyped donors of the cohort, an average of about 240,000 unique TCR beta nucleotide sequences was sequenced per donor, of which about 20% were non-productive. The number of donors typed differed by locus, with 629-630 for A, B, C, DRB1 and DQB1, around 560 for DQA1, approximately 570 for DPA1, and some 440 for DPB1. In a later genetic analysis, genome-wide SNP genotypes for about 55% of the roughly 700 donors were used, and that subset was treated as a discovery cohort. Using immunosequencing, the study profiled T cell repertoires from 666 subjects and related those repertoires to cytomegalovirus serostatus. Every repertoire in the discovery cohort had been generated on one and the same sequencing platform. In an earlier analysis of several hundred of the donors, high-throughput TCR beta sequencing was used to judge whether each TCR beta V gene segment behaved as functional or pseudogenic. High-throughput TCR immunosequencing, statistical association of individual TCRs with disease status, and machine learning were combined to predict cytomegalovirus infection status. Donor age, sex, ethnicity and CMV serostatus were collected together with the repertoire data. The study was designed to test whether signatures of past pathogen exposure could be identified by cataloging public T cell receptors. An early release that covered several hundred HLA-typed donors contained approximately 300 gigabases of sequencing data and about 93 million unique TCR sequences. HLA typing covered class I and class II loci at four-digit resolution. Because of strong linkage in the cohort, roughly five DR-DQ haplotypes were treated as single units for association and clustering. In addition to the first cohort of 650 to 750 subjects, a separate validation cohort of 120 different subjects was used. Among the roughly 400 genotyped donors, about 83% belonged to the genetic ancestry cluster associated with self-reported Caucasian donors. To study patterns of TCR occurrence, a later analysis re-analyzed previously published TCR beta repertoires from 700 or so donors and added high-resolution HLA genotyping. What the study reported, not specific to this receptor: According to a later analysis, parvovirus B19, influenza, CMV and Epstein-Barr virus appeared linked to several top co-occurrence clusters. Seventeen rarely observed V segments, including chromosome 9 orphons, were excluded from the earlier analysis of a few hundred of the donors because counts were too low. A further reported finding was that TCR beta sequences accurately predicted the HLA-A and HLA-B alleles for most subjects in the first cohort. A later analysis found that HLA-associated TCR beta chains were more clonally expanded and had lower generation probabilities than equally common non-associated chains. A group of highly shared sequence variants was considered likely to be a technical artifact of the sequencing pipeline. At a false discovery rate of 0.05, a later analysis linked about 16,000 TCR beta sequences to specific HLA alleles. Correlated functional status among segregating V segments might be attributable to linkage disequilibrium, but an unknown experimental factor could not be ruled out. Across donors, most TCR sequences were observed very rarely, whereas some public TCRs were present in many individuals. Because HLA typing was unavailable for some donors at each locus, only the typed subset was used in association tests. Most CMV-associated TCR beta chains appeared to be HLA-restricted in a later analysis, and the HLA associations seemed to be driven largely by CMV exposure. Sequencing depth was assumed to be roughly uniform across donors in the presence/absence analyses, though that assumption may not hold. An association between a missense DCLRE1C variant and V-gene and J-gene trimming of TCR beta chains was found in a later genetic analysis and replicated in an independent cohort. Cytomegalovirus status was reported to be diagnosed by the classifier with high specificity and sensitivity in both the original and validation cohorts. According to a later genetic analysis, donors in an Asian-associated ancestry cluster had fewer N-insertions in productive TCRs than the approximately 700-donor mean. Strong co-occurrence of HLA alleles, especially DR and DQ, made assigning TCR associations to individual alleles difficult. Some IMGT-functional V segments, including TRBV6-2 and TRBV6-3, could not be told apart with the 87-base-pair reads, so those segments were excluded. The authors suggested that the approach could potentially be generalized to other disease states and immunological phenotypes. In a later analysis, the rate of TCR association differed among HLA loci, with DRB1 alleles having the most associated TCRs and HLA-C alleles having the fewest. Only TCR beta chains were sequenced in this cohort, and the absence of alpha or paired-chain data limited detectable features. Broadly in line with IMGT annotations, most TCR beta V segments showed up in productive rearrangements about 87% or about 30% of the time in an earlier analysis of around 550 of the donors. In vitro tests confirmed that a few of the cytomegalovirus-associated TCR beta chains recognize cytomegalovirus antigens. For the cohort, immune exposure information was limited to CMV serostatus. In the study, 150 to 200 TCR beta chains were listed as associated with cytomegalovirus.

As encoded in the germline V gene, CDR1 is WSHSY while CDR2 is SAAADI. Including cysteine and phenylalanine, the CDR3 has 14 amino acids. Of all the DNA, just the CDR3 is kept, 42 bases in frame from base 1. The cohort consisted of 650 to 850 healthy bone marrow donors. Cohort members were all nominally healthy when sampled, although unrecorded immune exposures were likely present. The donor tested CMV seropositive and was one of the 289 seropositive cohort members. A peripheral blood sample was collected from each donor, and TCR beta sequencing was performed on peripheral blood mononuclear cells. The Qiagen DNeasy Blood Extraction Kit was used to extract genomic DNA from the blood cell samples. This clone was counted only a few times. Its cognate antigen has yet to be identified. This likely came from a read error, as a far larger clone is one base away. At the DNA level, this CDR3 is encoded by other sequences in the same sample as well.

Library construction relied on the immunoSEQ multiplex PCR assay. The multiplex PCR relied on a mix of 60 forward primers for TCR Vbeta segments and 13 reverse primers for TCR Jbeta segments. A multiplex PCR assay on genomic DNA amplified the CDR3 region of rearranged TCR beta genes. Amplified TCR beta libraries were sequenced as 87-base-pair reads on the Illumina HiSeq System. In the paper's pipeline: In a later analysis, some 80 million unique TCR beta chains were counted across the 650 to 700 repertoires, and about 9.9 million of these chains were shared by at least two donors. To remove PCR and sequencing errors, raw reads were error-corrected and collapsed into unique sequences using a nearest-neighbor algorithm that merged closely related sequences. To assign V, D and J gene segments, CDR3 sequences were aligned to IMGT reference sequences. For a sequence to be retained, at least a six-nucleotide match to both a V gene segment and a J gene segment was required. Rearrangements were called productive when the CDR3 lacked stop codons and stayed in frame with V and J; all others were non-productive. CDR3 was defined according to IMGT convention as the region running from the second conserved V-encoded cysteine to the conserved J-encoded phenylalanine. Sequences without an unambiguous match to a single V gene segment were excluded from the earlier analysis of about 640 of the donors. An earlier analysis of just under 600 of the donors called V segments functional above 56.7% productive rearrangements and segregating when the between-donor standard deviation exceeded 5%. A statistical classification framework was built to diagnose cytomegalovirus status from the catalog of TCR beta chain sequences. V and J gene assignment, in a later analysis, came from comparing TCR nucleotide sequences with IMGT/GENE-DB human TR gene sequences. Using the TCRdist pipeline, a later analysis assigned CDR3 sequences along with most-parsimonious VDJ recombination scenarios. In a later analysis, every TCR beta chain was defined by the combination of its CDR3 amino acid sequence and its V-gene family, and reads without a unique V-gene family were dropped. To address suspected cross-contamination and a sequencing artifact, a later analysis removed several hundred highly shared, low-generation-probability nucleotide sequences. A later analysis calculated a clonal expansion index for each public chain from normalized within-repertoire ranks of inferred template counts. Generation probabilities in a later analysis came from a VDJ recombination model fitted to out-of-frame rearrangements, and those results were checked against IGoR. Hypergeometric tests were used in a later analysis to score TCR-TCR, TCR-HLA and TCR-CMV co-occurrence, with a repertoire-size bias correction applied to the TCR pairs. In a later analysis, false discovery rates were estimated by permuting HLA or CMV assignments 20 times. In a later analysis, co-occurring TCRs were grouped with DBSCAN, and TCRdist sequence similarity was added when clustering was performed within HLA-allele-positive subsets. Co-occurrence clustering excluded repertoires with fewer than 30,000 or more than 120,000 public chains, plus five with anomalous nucleotide sharing. As stored in TCRdb, this immuneACCESS dataset retains in-frame rearrangements with V and J assigned. A fraction of the clones does not appear; measured against another copy, unresolved V genes explain less than half of the discrepancy, and the remainder lacks a known reason. V and J calls and clone size are copied from that table; D and trimming were computed from the DNA. This sample holds about 55,000 clones; approximately 71% were observed only once. The ten largest clones add up to about 37% of the sample.

Sequenced input: PBMCs. The sequence links TRBV10-2 to TRBJ2-7, and TRBD2 matches 14 of the central bases. The clonotype was recovered from a man aged 35 to 55 in good health and CMV-seropositive. Read as DNA, the sequence is TGTGCCAGCAGGACTAGCGGGGGGATCTACGAGCAGTACTTC. Its product reads: CASRTSGGIYEQYF.